The 18 T cell receptor beta chains given below trace back to one sample, sequenced in a study of T cells in Graves' hyperthyroidism and ophthalmopathy. Amplification of TCR beta CDR3 regions used RNA as the template. Researchers ran a first-round RT-PCR on the TCR CDR3 using the HTBI primer set. TCRdb recomputed calls from the multiplex PCR reads with MiXCR, one row per CDR3 protein. The profile covers over 250,000 distinct CDR3 sequences, with 17% appearing a single time and less than 70% taken by the ten largest. Input material: blood. The origin of the receptors is a woman aged 60-75 years with Graves' ophthalmopathy.

The chain combines TRBV6-1 with TRBJ1-1; 8 bases match TRBD1. The CDR3 length is 13 residues. J lost 9 bases, V lost 5 bases, and 8 bases had no gene match. The germline gives CDR1 MNHNS, CDR2 SASEGT. This chain's CDR3 is CASSLKTGAQAFF. Here the CDR3 DNA reads TGTGCCAGCAGTTTGAAGACAGGGGCGCAAGCTTTCTTT.

This clonotype was recorded many times. V usage is TRBV3-1 and J usage is TRBJ2-3; 8 bases align to TRBD2. This CDR3 region has 16 residues. The trim removed 5 bases at V and 1 base at J, leaving 8 bases unmatched. Germline-derived CDR1 and CDR2 are LGHDT and YNNKEL (reference sequence). The CDR3 coding sequence is TGTGCCAGCAGCAGGGGATTTAGCGGGGGCACAGATACGCAGTATTTT. This encodes CASSRGFSGGTDTQYF.

The CDR3 loop reads CASSQGPINSPLHF. CDR3 DNA sequence: TGCGCCAGCAGCCAAGGACCGATTAATTCACCCCTCCACTTT. The J gene is TRBJ1-6, the V gene TRBV4-3, with D hard to call. Trimming shortened V by 1 base and J by 6 bases, and 7 bases separated the two germline ends. The CDR3 has 14 residues. Germline V gene sequence: CDR1 LGHNA, CDR2 YSLEER.

Notes on this clonotype: It may be a read error: a sequence one base away is much more abundant. This CDR3 is CASGSPGLAKEQYF. CDR3 nucleotides: TGTGCCAGCGGTTCACCGGGACTAGCGAAAGAGCAGTACTTC. The V and J genes are TRBV6-6 and TRBJ2-7; TRBD2 agrees at 10 bases. There are 14 residues in the CDR3. Germline CDR1 and CDR2: MNHNY and SVGAGI (reference sequence). V shed 8 bases, J shed 7 bases, and the junction held 11 bases outside the gene matches.

This clonotype has just one count. The chain links TRBV4-1 to TRBJ2-7, with a possible D match to TRBD2 (5 bases). Trimming took off 1 base at V and 1 base at J, with 11 bases between the two ends. The CDR3 has 15 amino acids. Germline V gives CDR1 MGHRA, CDR2 YSYEKL. The DNA for the CDR3 is TGCGCCAGCAGCCAAGTATCGGGGAAATCCTACGAGCAGTACTTC. It translates to CASSQVSGKSYEQYF.

There are many counts of this clonotype. V gene TRBV7-2 combines with J gene TRBJ1-2, with 8 positions matching TRBD1. The CDR3 is made up of 14 amino acids. Per germline, CDR1 SGHTA and CDR2 FQGNSA. The ends lost 5 bases at V and 3 bases at J; junction bases unmatched: 5. The CDR3 DNA is TGTGCCAGCAGCCCTCAACAGGGGGACTATGGCTACACCTTC. It is translated as CASSPQQGDYGYTF.

This clonotype was seen many times. The V and J genes are TRBV6-2 or TRBV6-3 and TRBJ2-4; a weak D match, TRBD2 (6 bases). Germline V lookup: CDR1 MNHEY, CDR2 SVGEGT. The ends were cut back, 5 bases at V and 5 bases at J, with 13 bases in the middle. The CDR3 contains 14 residues. CDR3 nucleotide sequence: TGTGCCAGCAGTCCCGGGGGAGTCGAAAACATTCAGTACTTC. It codes for CASSPGGVENIQYF.

This clonotype showed up many times. V gene TRBV2 combines with J gene TRBJ2-2; possibly TRBD2 for D (5 bases). Germline V gene lookup returns CDR1 SNHLY and CDR2 FYNNEI. The CDR3 consists of 16 residues. Trimming left V 1 base short and J 7 bases short, with 16 bases between. CDR3 residues: CASSEDGGRRNGELFF. The CDR3 DNA sequence: TGTGCCAGCAGTGAAGACGGCGGGCGGAGGAACGGGGAGCTGTTTTTT.

This clonotype came up many times. V gene TRBV2 combines with J gene TRBJ1-5; 7 nucleotides line up with TRBD1. V trimming: 5 bases; J trimming: 4 bases; junction bases outside the gene matches: 5. The CDR3 has 14 residues. Germline CDR1 SNHLY, CDR2 FYNNEI. DNA for the CDR3: TGTGCCAGCAGTAGACAGGGACCGAATCAGCCCCAGCATTTT. Amino acids: CASSRQGPNQPQHF.

This clonotype has at least ten counts. This rearrangement joins TRBV7-3 to TRBJ1-1; tentative D call: TRBD1 (5 bases). The V end was cut by 1 base, the J end by 3 bases, with 18 bases between. The CDR3 contains 17 residues. Germline CDR1 and CDR2: SGHTA and FQGTGA. CDR3 region: CASSLMGPGDGYTEAFF. The CDR3 DNA follows: TGTGCCAGCAGCTTAATGGGACCGGGGGATGGGTACACTGAAGCTTTCTTT.

Only a few counts were recorded for this clonotype. V usage is TRBV5-1 and J usage is TRBJ1-4; a possible D gene is TRBD1 (5 bases). Germline V CDR1 and CDR2: SGHRS, YFSETQ. The CDR3 is 13 amino acids. The germline V and J ends were trimmed by 9 bases and 3 bases, with 12 bases remaining between them. This CDR3 is CATRPGSNEKLFF. The CDR3 coding sequence is TGCGCCACCCGGCCAGGGTCTAATGAAAAACTGTTTTTT.

The rearrangement links TRBV7-9 to TRBJ2-7; 8 nucleotides line up with TRBD1. Per the germline V gene, CDR1 is SEHNR and CDR2 is FQNEAQ (reference sequence). The CDR3 consists of 14 residues. V was clipped by 2 bases and J by 9 bases; unmatched bases: 9. The CDR3 sequence is CASSLSIGQGGQYF. CDR3 coding DNA: TGTGCCAGCAGCTTATCAATTGGACAGGGCGGGCAGTACTTC.

The table lists this clonotype with a few counts. This chain joins TRBV20-1 and TRBJ1-2; no reliable D call. Trimming pared 4 bases from V and 1 base from J, leaving 10 bases between. The CDR3 length is 13 residues. Germline assignment: CDR1 DFQATT and CDR2 SNEGSKA (reference sequence). The CDR3 protein is CSAMTGDNYGYTF. In DNA, the CDR3 is TGCAGTGCTATGACCGGTGATAACTATGGCTACACCTTC.

This clonotype showed up many times. This sequence joins TRBV7-2 and TRBJ1-1; 7 bases fit TRBD1. The CDR3 extends over 13 amino acids. CDR1 SGHTA and CDR2 FQGNSA come from the germline V gene. V trimming: 1 base; J trimming: 10 bases; junction bases outside the gene matches: 6. The CDR3: CASSLGQGRGAFF. The CDR3 nucleotides are TGTGCCAGCAGCTTAGGACAGGGTCGGGGAGCTTTCTTT.

This clonotype was picked up a small number of times. The chain's CDR3 is CASSPPQGEKLFF. CDR3 in DNA: TGTGCCAGCTCACCACCCCAAGGTGAAAAACTGTTTTTT. The V gene is TRBV18, the J gene TRBJ1-4; no clear D. The CDR3 spans 13 residues. Germline CDR1 and CDR2: KGHSH and LQKENI. Trimming removed 0 bases from V and 7 bases from J, with 6 bases in between. Full variable domain (outside the CDR3, taken from reference TRBV18 and TRBJ1-4): NAGVMQNPRHLVRRRGQEARLRCSPMKGHSHVYWYRQLPEEGLKFMVYLQKENIIDESGMPKERFSAEFPKEGPSILRIQQVVRGDSAAYFCASSPPQGEKLFFGSGTQLSVL.

This clonotype was seen repeatedly, ten times or more. This sequence joins TRBV6-2 or TRBV6-3 and TRBJ2-1; no firm D call. The CDR3 is 13 amino acids. The V and J ends lost 2 bases and 5 bases respectively, with 7 bases between them. Per germline, CDR1 MNHEY and CDR2 SVGEGT. In DNA form, the CDR3 reads TGTGCCAGCAGTTACCCACAGCACAATGAGCAGTTCTTC. Protein product: CASSYPQHNEQFF.

The sample holds many counts of this clonotype. The chain links TRBV10-1 to TRBJ1-2; no clear D. Trimming pared 6 bases from V and 8 bases from J, leaving 16 bases between. In germline, CDR1 is WNHNN, CDR2 SYGVQD (reference sequence). CDR3 length equals 13 residues. This CDR3 reads CASSEGPTGGYTF. CDR3 nucleotides: TGCGCCAGCAGCGAAGGGCCGACGGGAGGCTACACCTTC.

Worth noting for this clonotype: A read error is possible here, since a much larger clone lies one base away. The chain employs TRBV20-1 and TRBJ2-3; tentative D call: TRBD2 (5 bases). This CDR3 has 17 amino acids. Looked up from germline, CDR1 is DFQATT and CDR2 is SNEGSKA (reference sequence). CDR3 sequence: CRARDPDEGGYTDTQYF. As DNA, the CDR3 is TGCCGTGCTAGAGACCCTGATGAGGGCGGATACACAGATACGCAGTATTTT.